This T cell receptor (beta chain) originates from a study of early T cells in non-severe SARS-CoV-2 infection. Study summary: From unsorted whole blood, bulk RNA was sequenced, and the chains remained unpaired.

V lost 5 bases and J lost 1, with 14 bases in between. The CDR3 extends over 14 amino acids. Looked up from germline, CDR1 is DFQATT and CDR2 is SNEGSKA (reference sequence). TCRdb re-called the 5' RACE reads through MiXCR, storing one row per CDR3 protein. Seen here are roughly 41,000 distinct CDR3 sequences, over 4% observed once, and the top ten hold approximately 4.8%. The receptor was isolated from an adult who was a healthcare worker with PCR-confirmed SARS-CoV-2 infection or an uninfected control (not recorded which). Sequencing used whole blood. This chain links TRBV20-1 with TRBJ2-5; D may be TRBD1 (6 bases). The CDR3 DNA is TGCAGTGCTCAACCGGACAGTAGCCAAGAGACCCAGTACTTC. It translates to CSAQPDSSQETQYF.